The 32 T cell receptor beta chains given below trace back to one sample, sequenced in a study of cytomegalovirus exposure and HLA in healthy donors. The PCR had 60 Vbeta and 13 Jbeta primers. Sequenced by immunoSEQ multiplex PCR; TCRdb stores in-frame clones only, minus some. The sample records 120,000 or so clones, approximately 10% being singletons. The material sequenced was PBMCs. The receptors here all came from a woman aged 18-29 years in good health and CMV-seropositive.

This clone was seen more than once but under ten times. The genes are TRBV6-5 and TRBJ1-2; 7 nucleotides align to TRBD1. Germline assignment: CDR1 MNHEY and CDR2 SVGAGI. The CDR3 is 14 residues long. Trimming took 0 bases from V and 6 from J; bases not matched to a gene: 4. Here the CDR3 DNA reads TGTGCCAGCAGTTACTCGGCAGGGGGAAATGGCTACACCTTC. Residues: CASSYSAGGNGYTF.

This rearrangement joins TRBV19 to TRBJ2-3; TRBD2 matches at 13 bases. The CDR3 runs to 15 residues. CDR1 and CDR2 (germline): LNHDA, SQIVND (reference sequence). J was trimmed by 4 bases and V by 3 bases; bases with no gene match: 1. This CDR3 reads CASSMGLAGSDTQYF. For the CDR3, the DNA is TGTGCCAGTAGTATGGGACTAGCGGGATCAGATACGCAGTATTTT. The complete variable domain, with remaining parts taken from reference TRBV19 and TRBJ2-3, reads DGGITQSPKYLFRKEGQNVTLSCEQNLNHDAMYWYRQDPGQGLRLIYYSQIVNDFQKGDIAEGYSVSREKKESFPLTVTSAQKNPTAFYLCASSMGLAGSDTQYFGPGTRLTVL.

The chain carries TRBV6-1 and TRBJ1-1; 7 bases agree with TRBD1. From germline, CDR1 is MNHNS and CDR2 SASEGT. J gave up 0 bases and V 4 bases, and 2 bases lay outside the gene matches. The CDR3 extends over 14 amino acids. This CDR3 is CASSGDRLNTEAFF. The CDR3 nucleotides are TGTGCCAGCAGTGGGGACAGACTGAACACTGAAGCTTTCTTT.

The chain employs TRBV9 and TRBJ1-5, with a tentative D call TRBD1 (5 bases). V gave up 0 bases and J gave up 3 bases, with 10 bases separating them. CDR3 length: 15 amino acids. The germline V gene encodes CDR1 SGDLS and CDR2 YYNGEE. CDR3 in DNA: TGTGCCAGCAGCGTAGAAGGGGATAACAATCAGCCCCAGCATTTT. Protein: CASSVEGDNNQPQHF. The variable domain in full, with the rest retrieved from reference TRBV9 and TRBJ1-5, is DSGVTQTPKHLITATGQRVTLRCSPRSGDLSVYWYQQSLDQGLQFLIQYYNGEERAKGNILERFSAQQFPDLHSELNLSSLELGDSALYFCASSVEGDNNQPQHFGDGTRLSIL.

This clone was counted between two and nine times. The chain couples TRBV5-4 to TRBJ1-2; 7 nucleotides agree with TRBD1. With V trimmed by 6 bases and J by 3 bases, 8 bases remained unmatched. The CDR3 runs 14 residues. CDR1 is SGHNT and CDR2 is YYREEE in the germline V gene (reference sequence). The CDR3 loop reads CASTRGGADYGYTF. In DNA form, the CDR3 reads TGTGCCAGCACCCGAGGGGGCGCCGACTATGGCTACACCTTC.

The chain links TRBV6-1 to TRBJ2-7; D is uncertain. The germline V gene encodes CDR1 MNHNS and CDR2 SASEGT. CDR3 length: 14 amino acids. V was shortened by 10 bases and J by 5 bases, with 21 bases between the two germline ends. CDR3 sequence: CATAFRGYRDEQYF. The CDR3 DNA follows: TGTGCCACCGCTTTCAGAGGATACCGGGACGAGCAGTACTTC.

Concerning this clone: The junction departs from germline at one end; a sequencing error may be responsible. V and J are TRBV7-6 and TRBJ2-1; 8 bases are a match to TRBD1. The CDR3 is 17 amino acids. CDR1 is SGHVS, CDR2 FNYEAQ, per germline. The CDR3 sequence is CASSLVPGQVTNNEQFF. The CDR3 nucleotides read TGTGCCAGCAGTTTAGTTCCGGGACAGGTTACTAATAATGAGCAGTTCTTC.

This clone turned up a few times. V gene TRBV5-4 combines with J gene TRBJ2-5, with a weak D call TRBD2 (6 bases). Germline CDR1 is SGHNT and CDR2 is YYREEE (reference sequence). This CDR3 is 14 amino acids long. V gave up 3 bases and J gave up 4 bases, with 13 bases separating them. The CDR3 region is CASSSEGPGETQYF. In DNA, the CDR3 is TGTGCCAGCAGCTCGGAGGGCCCGGGAGAGACCCAGTACTTC. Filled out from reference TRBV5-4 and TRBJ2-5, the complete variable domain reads ETGVTQSPTHLIKTRGQQVTLRCSSQSGHNTVSWYQQALGQGPQFIFQYYREEENGRGNFPPRFSGLQFPNYSSELNVNALELDDSALYLCASSSEGPGETQYFGPGTRLLVL.

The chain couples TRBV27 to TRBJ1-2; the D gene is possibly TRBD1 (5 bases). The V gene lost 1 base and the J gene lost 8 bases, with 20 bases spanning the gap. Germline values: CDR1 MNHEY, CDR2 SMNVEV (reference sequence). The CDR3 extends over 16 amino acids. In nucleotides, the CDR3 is TGTGCCAGCAGTTTATTGGGGGACGTCTACGCGGGAGGCTACACCTTC. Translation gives CASSLLGDVYAGGYTF.

CDR3 sequence reads: CASSLGQGPYNEQFF. CDR3 sequence (DNA): TGTGCCAGCAGCCTTGGACAGGGCCCCTACAATGAGCAGTTCTTC. The chain recombines TRBV7-8 with TRBJ2-1; the match to TRBD1 covers 8 bases. Unmatched junction bases numbered 5, after V lost 5 bases and J lost 2 bases. Germline lookup yields CDR1 SGHVS and CDR2 FQNEAQ. The CDR3 runs 15 residues.

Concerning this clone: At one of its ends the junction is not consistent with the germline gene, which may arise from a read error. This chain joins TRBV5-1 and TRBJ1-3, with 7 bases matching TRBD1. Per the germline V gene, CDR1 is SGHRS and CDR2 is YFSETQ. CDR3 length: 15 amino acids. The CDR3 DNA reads TGCGCCGGCAGCACCACAGGGGTTTCTGGAAACACCATATATTTT. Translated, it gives CAGSTTGVSGNTIYF.

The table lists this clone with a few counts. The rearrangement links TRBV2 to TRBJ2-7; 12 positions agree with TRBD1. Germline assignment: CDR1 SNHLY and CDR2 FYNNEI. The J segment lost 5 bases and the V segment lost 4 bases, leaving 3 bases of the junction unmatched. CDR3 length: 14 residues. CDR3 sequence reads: CASSVGTGGDEQYF. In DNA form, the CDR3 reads TGTGCCAGCAGTGTAGGGACAGGGGGCGACGAGCAGTACTTC. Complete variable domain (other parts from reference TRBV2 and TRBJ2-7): EPEVTQTPSHQVTQMGQEVILRCVPISNHLYFYWYRQILGQKVEFLVSFYNNEISEKSEIFDDQFSVERPDGSNFTLKIRSTKLEDSAMYFCASSVGTGGDEQYFGPGTRLTVT.

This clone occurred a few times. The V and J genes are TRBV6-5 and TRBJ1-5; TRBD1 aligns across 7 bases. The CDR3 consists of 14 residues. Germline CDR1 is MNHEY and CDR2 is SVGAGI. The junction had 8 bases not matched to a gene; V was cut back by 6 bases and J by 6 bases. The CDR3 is CASSRDRETQPQHF. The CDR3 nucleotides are TGTGCCAGCAGCCGAGACAGGGAAACTCAGCCCCAGCATTTT.

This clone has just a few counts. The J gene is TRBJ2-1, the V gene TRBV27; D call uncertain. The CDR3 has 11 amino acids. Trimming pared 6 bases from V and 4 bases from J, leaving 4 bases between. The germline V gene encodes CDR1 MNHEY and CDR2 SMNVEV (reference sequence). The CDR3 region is CASSLYNEQFF. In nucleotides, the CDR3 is TGTGCCAGCAGCCTATACAATGAGCAGTTCTTC.

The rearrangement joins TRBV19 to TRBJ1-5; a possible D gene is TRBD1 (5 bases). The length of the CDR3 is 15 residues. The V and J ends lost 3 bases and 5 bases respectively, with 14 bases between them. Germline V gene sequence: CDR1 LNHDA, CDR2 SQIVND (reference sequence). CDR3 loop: CASSIIGGAHQPQHF. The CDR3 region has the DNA TGTGCCAGTAGTATTATCGGAGGGGCTCATCAGCCCCAGCATTTT. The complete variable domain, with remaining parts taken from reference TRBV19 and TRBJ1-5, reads DGGITQSPKYLFRKEGQNVTLSCEQNLNHDAMYWYRQDPGQGLRLIYYSQIVNDFQKGDIAEGYSVSREKKESFPLTVTSAQKNPTAFYLCASSIIGGAHQPQHFGDGTRLSIL.

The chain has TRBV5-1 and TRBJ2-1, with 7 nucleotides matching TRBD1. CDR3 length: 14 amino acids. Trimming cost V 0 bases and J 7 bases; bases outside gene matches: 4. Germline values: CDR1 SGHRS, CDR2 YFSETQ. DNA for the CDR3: TGCGCCAGCAGCTTGGCCGACAGGGCAAATGAGCAGTTCTTC. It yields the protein CASSLADRANEQFF.

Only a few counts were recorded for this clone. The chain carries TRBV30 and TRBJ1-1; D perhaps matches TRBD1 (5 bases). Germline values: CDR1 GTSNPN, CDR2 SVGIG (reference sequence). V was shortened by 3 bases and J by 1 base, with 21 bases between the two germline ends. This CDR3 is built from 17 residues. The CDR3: CAWSPKGYRLGNTEAFF. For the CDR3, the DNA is TGTGCCTGGAGCCCTAAGGGGTATCGACTGGGGAACACTGAAGCTTTCTTT.

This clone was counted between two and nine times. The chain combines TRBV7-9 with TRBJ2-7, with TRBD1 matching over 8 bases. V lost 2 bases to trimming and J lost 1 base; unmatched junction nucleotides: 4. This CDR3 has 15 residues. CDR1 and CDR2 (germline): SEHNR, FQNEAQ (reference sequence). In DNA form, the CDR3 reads TGTGCCAGCAGCTTACAGGGGGCCGCATCCTACGAGCAGTACTTC. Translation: CASSLQGAASYEQYF.

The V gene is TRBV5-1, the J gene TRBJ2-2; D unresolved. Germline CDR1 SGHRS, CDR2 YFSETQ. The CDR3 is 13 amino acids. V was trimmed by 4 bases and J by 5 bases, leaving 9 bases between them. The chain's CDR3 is CASSETTTGELFF. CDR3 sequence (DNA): TGCGCCAGCAGCGAAACAACAACCGGGGAGCTGTTTTTT.

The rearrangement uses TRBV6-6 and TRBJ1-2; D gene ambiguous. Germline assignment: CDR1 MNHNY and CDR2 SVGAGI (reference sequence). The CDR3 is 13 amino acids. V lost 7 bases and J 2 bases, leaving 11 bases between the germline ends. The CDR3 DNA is TGTGCCAGCACCCTTCCGGGAAACTATGGCTACACCTTC. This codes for CASTLPGNYGYTF.

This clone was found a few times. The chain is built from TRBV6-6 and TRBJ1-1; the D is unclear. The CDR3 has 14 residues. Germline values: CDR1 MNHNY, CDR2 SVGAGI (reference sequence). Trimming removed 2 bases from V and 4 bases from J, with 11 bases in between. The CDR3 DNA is TGTGCCAGCAGTTACATGCGGGGTGGCACTGAAGCTTTCTTT. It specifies CASSYMRGGTEAFF.

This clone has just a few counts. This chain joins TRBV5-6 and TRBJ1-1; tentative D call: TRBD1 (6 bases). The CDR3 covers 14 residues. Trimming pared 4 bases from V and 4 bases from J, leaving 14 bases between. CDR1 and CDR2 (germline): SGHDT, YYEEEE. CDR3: CASSIQGSGTEAFF. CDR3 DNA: TGTGCCAGCAGCATTCAGGGGTCCGGCACTGAAGCTTTCTTT.

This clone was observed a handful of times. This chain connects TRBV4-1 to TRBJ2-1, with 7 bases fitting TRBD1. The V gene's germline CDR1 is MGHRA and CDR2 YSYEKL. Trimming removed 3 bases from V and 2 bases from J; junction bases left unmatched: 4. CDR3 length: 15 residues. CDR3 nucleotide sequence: TGCGCCAGCAGCCATACAGGGGACCCCTACAATGAGCAGTTCTTC. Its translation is CASSHTGDPYNEQFF.

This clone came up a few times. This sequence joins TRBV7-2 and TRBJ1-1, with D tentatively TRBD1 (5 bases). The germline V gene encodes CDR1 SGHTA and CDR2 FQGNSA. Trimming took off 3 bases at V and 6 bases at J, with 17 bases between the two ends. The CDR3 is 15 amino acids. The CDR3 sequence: CASSLTSGGLAEAFF. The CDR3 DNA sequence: TGTGCCAGCAGCTTGACCTCCGGGGGATTAGCTGAAGCTTTCTTT. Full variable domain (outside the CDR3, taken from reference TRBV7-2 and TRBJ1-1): GAGVSQSPSNKVTEKGKDVELRCDPISGHTALYWYRQSLGQGLEFLIYFQGNSAPDKSGLPSDRFSAERTGGSVSTLTIQRTQQEDSAVYLCASSLTSGGLAEAFFGQGTRLTVV.

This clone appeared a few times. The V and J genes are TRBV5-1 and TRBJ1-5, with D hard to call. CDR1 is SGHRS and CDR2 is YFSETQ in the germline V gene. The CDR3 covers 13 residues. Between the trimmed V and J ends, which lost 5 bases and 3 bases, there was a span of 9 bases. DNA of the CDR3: TGCGCCAGCAGTCCAGGCAACAATCAGCCCCAGCATTTT. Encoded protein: CASSPGNNQPQHF.

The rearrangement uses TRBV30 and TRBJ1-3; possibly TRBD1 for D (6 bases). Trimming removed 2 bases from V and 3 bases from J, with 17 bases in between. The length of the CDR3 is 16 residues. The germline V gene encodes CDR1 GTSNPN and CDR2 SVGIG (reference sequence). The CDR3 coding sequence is TGTGCCTGGAGTACTCCGAGTCAGGGGTATGGAAACACCATATATTTT. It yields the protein CAWSTPSQGYGNTIYF.

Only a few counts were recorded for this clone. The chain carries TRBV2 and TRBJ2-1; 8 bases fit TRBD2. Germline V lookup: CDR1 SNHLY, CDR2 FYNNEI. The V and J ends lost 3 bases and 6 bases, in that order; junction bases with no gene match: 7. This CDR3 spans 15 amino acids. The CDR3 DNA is TGTGCCAGCAGTGAGAAAAGCGGGAGAGTCAATGAGCAGTTCTTC. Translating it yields CASSEKSGRVNEQFF.

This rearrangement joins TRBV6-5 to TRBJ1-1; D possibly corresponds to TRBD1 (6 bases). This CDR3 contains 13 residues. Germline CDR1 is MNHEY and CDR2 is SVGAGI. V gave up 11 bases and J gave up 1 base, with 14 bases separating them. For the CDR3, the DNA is TGTGCCGTTAGACCGGGACAGAACACTGAAGCTTTCTTT. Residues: CAVRPGQNTEAFF.

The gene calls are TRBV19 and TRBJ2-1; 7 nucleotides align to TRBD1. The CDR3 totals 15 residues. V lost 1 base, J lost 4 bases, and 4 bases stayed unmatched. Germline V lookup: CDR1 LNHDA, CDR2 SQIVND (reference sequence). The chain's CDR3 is CASSIGDSLYNEQFF. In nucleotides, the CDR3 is TGTGCCAGTAGTATAGGGGACAGCCTGTACAATGAGCAGTTCTTC.

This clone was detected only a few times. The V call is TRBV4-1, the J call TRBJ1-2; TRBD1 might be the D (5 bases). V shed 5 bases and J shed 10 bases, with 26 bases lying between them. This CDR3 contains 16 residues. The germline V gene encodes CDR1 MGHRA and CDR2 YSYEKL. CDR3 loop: CASSKVSGGISDAYTF. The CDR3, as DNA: TGCGCCAGCAGCAAAGTATCGGGGGGGATCTCAGATGCCTACACCTTC.

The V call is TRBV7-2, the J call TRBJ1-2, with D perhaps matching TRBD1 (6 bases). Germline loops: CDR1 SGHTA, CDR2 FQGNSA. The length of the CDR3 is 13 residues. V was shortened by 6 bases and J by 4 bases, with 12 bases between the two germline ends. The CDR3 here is CASSLQQGYGYTF. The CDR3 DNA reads TGTGCCAGCAGTTTACAACAGGGCTATGGCTACACCTTC.

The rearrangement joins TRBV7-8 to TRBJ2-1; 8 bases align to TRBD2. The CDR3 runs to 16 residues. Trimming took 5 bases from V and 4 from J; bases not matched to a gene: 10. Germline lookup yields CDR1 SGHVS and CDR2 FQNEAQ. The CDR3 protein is CASSLTQRGPYNEQFF. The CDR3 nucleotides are TGTGCCAGCAGCCTTACGCAGCGGGGGCCTTACAATGAGCAGTTCTTC.